A single sample is the source of the 9 T cell receptor beta chains below, sequenced in a study of blood T cells in healthy people across ages. Next came a second PCR, run for about 6 to 12 cycles, which used a sample-barcoded 5' primer along with a J-beta primer mix. In TCRdb, the 5' RACE reads were re-called with MiXCR into one record per CDR3 protein. The table lists more than 700,000 distinct CDR3 sequences, 50% to 65% of them singletons. The sequenced sample consisted of blood. The source is a man of 80 years or more in good health.

The V call is TRBV2, the J call TRBJ2-5; 11 bases match TRBD2. Germline lookup yields CDR1 SNHLY and CDR2 FYNNEI. J lost 11 bases, V lost 8 bases, and 28 bases had no gene match. This CDR3 comprises 19 residues. CDR3 sequence: CASAPGALPTSGSISKQYF. The CDR3 DNA follows: TGTGCCAGCGCCCCGGGCGCCCTTCCCACTAGCGGGAGCATCTCGAAGCAGTACTTC.

This clonotype was picked up a small number of times. The chain has TRBV15 and TRBJ2-3, with 8 positions matching TRBD1. CDR3 length: 14 residues. J lost 6 bases, V lost 4 bases, and 6 bases had no gene match. Germline CDR1 and CDR2: LNHNV and YYDKDF (reference sequence). CDR3 coding DNA: TGTGCCACCAGCATGGGACAGGAGTGGGATACGCAGTATTTT. Amino acids: CATSMGQEWDTQYF.

This clonotype has more than one count but fewer than ten. The chain combines TRBV7-9 with TRBJ2-5; 10 nucleotides agree with TRBD2. The V and J ends lost 1 base and 11 bases, in that order; junction bases with no gene match: 13. Per the germline V gene, CDR1 is SEHNR and CDR2 is FQNEAQ (reference sequence). This CDR3 has 16 residues. CDR3 nucleotides: TGTGCCAGCAGCTTAGGGGTTGGACTAGCGGTCCGGGAGCAGTACTTC. Amino acid sequence: CASSLGVGLAVREQYF.

This chain joins TRBV2 and TRBJ1-5; TRBD1 matches 11 bases. After removal of 7 bases from V and 2 bases from J, the junction contained 7 bases not matched to a gene. The CDR3 extends over 16 amino acids. Germline V lookup: CDR1 SNHLY, CDR2 FYNNEI. In nucleotides, the CDR3 is TGTGCCAGCACCGCGGACAGGGGGCTCGGCAATCAGCCCCAGCATTTT. It encodes CASTADRGLGNQPQHF.

J is TRBJ2-5 and V is TRBV6-1; TRBD2 agrees at 7 bases. J lost 1 base, V lost 4 bases, and 3 bases had no gene match. The CDR3 runs 14 residues. In germline, CDR1 is MNHNS, CDR2 SASEGT. In nucleotides, the CDR3 is TGTGCCAGCAGTGGCGGGAGCCTCCAAGAGACCCAGTACTTC. Its protein is CASSGGSLQETQYF.

The chain employs TRBV11-2 and TRBJ2-2, with 7 positions matching TRBD1. V was pared by 8 bases and J by 1 base, with 10 bases of the junction left unmatched. Germline CDR1 SGHAT, CDR2 FQNNGV. The CDR3 runs to 16 residues. Written as DNA, the CDR3 is TGTGCCAGCGGACGAATCAGGGGGAGGAACACCGGGGAGCTGTTTTTT. Residues: CASGRIRGRNTGELFF.

The genes are TRBV13 and TRBJ2-7; TRBD1 might be the D (5 bases). This CDR3 comprises 15 residues. Germline-derived CDR1 and CDR2 are PRHDT and FYEKMQ (reference sequence). V lost 0 bases to trimming and J lost 0 bases, with 9 bases between them. The DNA of the CDR3 is TGTGCCAGCAGCTTAGGCTACAGGACCTCCTACGAGCAGTACTTC. It codes for CASSLGYRTSYEQYF.

The rearrangement links TRBV12-3 or TRBV12-4 to TRBJ1-2, with D possibly matching TRBD1 (6 bases). This CDR3 contains 15 residues. V lost 1 base, J lost 3 bases, and 12 bases lay in between. CDR3 nucleotides: TGTGCCAGCAGTTTAGAACAGGGCCCCGACTATGGCTACACCTTC. Its translation is CASSLEQGPDYGYTF.

The chain is built from TRBV20-1 and TRBJ2-5; D perhaps matches TRBD1 (6 bases). CDR3 length equals 15 residues. The germline gives CDR1 DFQATT, CDR2 SNEGSKA (reference sequence). The germline V and J ends were trimmed by 5 bases and 0 bases, with 16 bases remaining between them. The CDR3 bases are TGCAGTGCTCCCGGACAGACGCCTCACCAAGAGACCCAGTACTTC. Protein sequence: CSAPGQTPHQETQYF.